This TCR beta chain emerged from a study of blood T cell repertoires in COVID-19. Produced via immunoSEQ multiplex PCR; TCRdb's table is partial and in-frame only. The sample holds some 370,000 clones, 90% seen once. Per the germline V gene, CDR1 is SGHTA and CDR2 is FQGNSA. Trimming removed 3 bases from V and 0 bases from J; junction bases left unmatched: 5. The CDR3 covers 17 residues. Sample: peripheral blood. This TCR came from a young man with active or convalescent COVID-19. This chain links TRBV7-2 with TRBJ2-2, with 9 bases lining up with TRBD2. The CDR3 region is CASSLVTSGPNTGELFF. The CDR3, as DNA: TGTGCCAGCAGCTTGGTCACTAGCGGGCCGAACACCGGGGAGCTGTTTTTT.